The rows below give T cell receptor beta chains drawn from one sample of a study of T cell responses to AZD1222 COVID-19 vaccine. This table comes from immunoSEQ multiplex PCR, and its TCRdb copy is limited to in-frame clones, with some not included. Here the sample spans under 150,000 clones, approximately 90% being singletons. Sequenced here: peripheral blood, sampled on day 0 of AZD1222 vaccination. The receptors originated from an adult in good health. The CDR3 runs from the conserved cysteine through the conserved F or W. The D gene is left open where the match is weak. A row's size may be missing; if present it is once, few, many or a size class.

D gene: TRBD1; J gene: TRBJ2-2; clone size: NA; V gene: TRBV4-3; CDR3 protein: CASSQKRTGYTGELFF
D gene: NA; J gene: TRBJ2-5; clone size: NA; V gene: TRBV5-8; CDR3 protein: CASSFTGRTETQYF
D gene: NA; J gene: TRBJ1-5; clone size: NA; V gene: TRBV7-2; CDR3 protein: CASSWGNQPQHF
D gene: NA; J gene: TRBJ1-5; clone size: once; V gene: TRBV15; CDR3 protein: CATSHKGMGNQPQHF
D gene: TRBD1; J gene: TRBJ1-5; clone size: NA; V gene: TRBV28; CDR3 protein: CASGQGNQPQHF
D gene: TRBD2; J gene: TRBJ2-1; clone size: NA; V gene: TRBV15; CDR3 protein: CATTILAGGLNEQFF
D gene: TRBD1; J gene: TRBJ2-7; clone size: NA; V gene: TRBV11-1; CDR3 protein: CASSFDRGSYEQYF
D gene: NA; J gene: TRBJ1-6; clone size: NA; V gene: TRBV27; CDR3 protein: CASSFDSFSPLHF
D gene: TRBD2; J gene: TRBJ2-3; clone size: NA; V gene: TRBV5-5; CDR3 protein: CASSLGRMASGVTDTQYF
D gene: NA; J gene: TRBJ1-5; clone size: once; V gene: TRBV6-5; CDR3 protein: CATSPGNNQPQHF
D gene: TRBD1; J gene: TRBJ2-4; clone size: few; V gene: TRBV25-1; CDR3 protein: CASSDNRDRENIQYF
D gene: TRBD2; J gene: TRBJ2-7; clone size: NA; V gene: TRBV27; CDR3 protein: CASSPSGSIDEQYF
D gene: NA; J gene: TRBJ2-7; clone size: NA; V gene: TRBV7-8; CDR3 protein: CASRSTGSLSYEQYF
D gene: TRBD1; J gene: TRBJ1-5; clone size: NA; V gene: TRBV19; CDR3 protein: CASSEGQGSNQPQHF
D gene: NA; J gene: TRBJ1-6; clone size: NA; V gene: TRBV9; CDR3 protein: CASSSRTNSPLHF
D gene: TRBD2; J gene: TRBJ2-5; clone size: NA; V gene: TRBV11-2; CDR3 protein: CASSLLAGLQETQYF
D gene: NA; J gene: TRBJ2-7; clone size: few; V gene: TRBV4-2; CDR3 protein: CASSQDWERDEQYF
D gene: NA; J gene: TRBJ1-2; clone size: NA; V gene: TRBV27; CDR3 protein: CASSPSGTKGFYGYTF
D gene: TRBD2; J gene: TRBJ2-1; clone size: once; V gene: TRBV28; CDR3 protein: CASSSTSGEQFF
D gene: NA; J gene: TRBJ2-5; clone size: NA; V gene: TRBV18; CDR3 protein: CASSLTTVRQETQYF
D gene: TRBD1; J gene: TRBJ1-3; clone size: NA; V gene: TRBV2; CDR3 protein: CASSEAGGGNTIYF
D gene: NA; J gene: TRBJ1-5; clone size: NA; V gene: TRBV28; CDR3 protein: CASSLGAAGSNQPQHF
D gene: NA; J gene: TRBJ2-1; clone size: NA; V gene: TRBV2; CDR3 protein: CASSEGLATYNEQFF
D gene: NA; J gene: TRBJ2-1; clone size: NA; V gene: TRBV7-9; CDR3 protein: CASSSHYNEQFF
D gene: NA; J gene: TRBJ2-2; clone size: NA; V gene: TRBV4-1; CDR3 protein: CASSNGAIHTGELFF
D gene: NA; J gene: TRBJ1-1; clone size: NA; V gene: TRBV7-3; CDR3 protein: CASSLERYAEAFF
D gene: NA; J gene: TRBJ1-5; clone size: NA; V gene: TRBV7-6; CDR3 protein: CASSLAPGSNQPQHF
D gene: TRBD2; J gene: TRBJ2-3; clone size: NA; V gene: TRBV7-9; CDR3 protein: CASSARLAGDTQYF